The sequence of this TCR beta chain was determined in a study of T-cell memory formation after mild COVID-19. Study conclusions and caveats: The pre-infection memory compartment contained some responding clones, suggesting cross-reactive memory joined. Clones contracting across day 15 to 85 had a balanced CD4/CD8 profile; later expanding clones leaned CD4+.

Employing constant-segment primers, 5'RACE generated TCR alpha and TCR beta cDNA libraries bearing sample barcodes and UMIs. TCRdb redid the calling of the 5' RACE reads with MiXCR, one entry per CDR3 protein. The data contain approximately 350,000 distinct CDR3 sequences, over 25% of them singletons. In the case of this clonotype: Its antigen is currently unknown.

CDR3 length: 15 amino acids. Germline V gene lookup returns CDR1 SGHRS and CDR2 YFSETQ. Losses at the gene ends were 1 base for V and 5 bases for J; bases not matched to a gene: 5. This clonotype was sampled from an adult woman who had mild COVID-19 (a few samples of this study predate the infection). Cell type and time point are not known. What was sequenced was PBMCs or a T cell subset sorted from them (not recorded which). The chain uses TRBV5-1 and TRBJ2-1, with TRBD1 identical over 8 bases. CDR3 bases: TGCGCCAGCAGCTTGCGCAGGGGGCTAGACAATGAGCAGTTCTTC. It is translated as CASSLRRGLDNEQFF.